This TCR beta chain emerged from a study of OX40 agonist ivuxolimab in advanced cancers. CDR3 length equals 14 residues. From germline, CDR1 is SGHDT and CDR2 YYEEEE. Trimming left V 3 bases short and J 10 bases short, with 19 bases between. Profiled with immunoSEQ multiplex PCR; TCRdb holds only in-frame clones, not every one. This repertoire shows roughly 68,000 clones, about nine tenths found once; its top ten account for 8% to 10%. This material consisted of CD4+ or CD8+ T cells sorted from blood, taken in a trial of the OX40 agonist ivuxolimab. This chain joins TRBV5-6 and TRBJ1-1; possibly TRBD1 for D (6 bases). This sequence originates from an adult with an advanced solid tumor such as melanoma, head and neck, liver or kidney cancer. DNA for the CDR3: TGTGCCAGCAGCTCCCGAGCCGACAGGTTTGGAGCTTTCTTT. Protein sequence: CASSSRADRFGAFF. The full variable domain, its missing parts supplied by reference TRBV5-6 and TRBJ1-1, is DAGVTQSPTHLIKTRGQQVTLRCSPKSGHDTVSWYQQALGQGPQFIFQYYEEEERQRGNFPDRFSGHQFPNYSSELNVNALLLGDSALYLCASSSRADRFGAFFGQGTRLTVV.